The present entry profiles one T cell receptor beta chain with its context. Its antigen is undetermined. This sample was included in a study of T cell responses to AZD1222 COVID-19 vaccine. For the study at large: Second doses that came at about 4 or about 12 weeks were put together. Study results and limitations: There were mostly white British donors and more females than males, and clonal diversity was possibly underestimated.

Sequenced by immunoSEQ multiplex PCR; TCRdb stores in-frame clones only, minus some. The table records 110,000 to 150,000 clones, roughly 90% of them present only once. V gave up 7 bases and J gave up 3 bases, with 14 bases separating them. Germline CDR1 and CDR2: SGDLS and YYNGEE. This CDR3 is 15 amino acids long. Sequencing used peripheral blood, obtained on day 0 of AZD1222 vaccination. This TCR derives from an adult in good health. The J gene is TRBJ1-6, the V gene TRBV9; perhaps TRBD1 as D (6 bases). This CDR3 is CASGGGGNYNSPLHF. The DNA for the CDR3 is TGTGCCAGCGGAGGGGGGGGGAACTATAATTCACCCCTCCACTTT.